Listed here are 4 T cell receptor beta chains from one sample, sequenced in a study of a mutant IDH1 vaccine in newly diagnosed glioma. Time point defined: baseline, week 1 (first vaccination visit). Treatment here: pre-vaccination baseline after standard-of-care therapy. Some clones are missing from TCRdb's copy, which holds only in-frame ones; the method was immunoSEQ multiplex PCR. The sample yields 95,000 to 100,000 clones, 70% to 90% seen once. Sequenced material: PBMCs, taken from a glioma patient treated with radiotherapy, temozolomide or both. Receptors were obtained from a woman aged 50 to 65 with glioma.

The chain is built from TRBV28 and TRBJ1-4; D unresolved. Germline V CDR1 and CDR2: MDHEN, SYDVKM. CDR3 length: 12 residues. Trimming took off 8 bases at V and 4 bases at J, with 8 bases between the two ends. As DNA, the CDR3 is TGTGCCAGCTTTGAGGTTAATGAAAAACTGTTTTTT. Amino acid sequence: CASFEVNEKLFF.

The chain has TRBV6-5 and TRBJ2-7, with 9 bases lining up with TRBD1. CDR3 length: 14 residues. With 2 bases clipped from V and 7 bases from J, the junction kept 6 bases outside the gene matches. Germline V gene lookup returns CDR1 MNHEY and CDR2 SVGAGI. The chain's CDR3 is CASSYRQGVWEQYF. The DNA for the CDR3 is TGTGCCAGCAGTTACAGACAGGGGGTCTGGGAGCAGTACTTC.

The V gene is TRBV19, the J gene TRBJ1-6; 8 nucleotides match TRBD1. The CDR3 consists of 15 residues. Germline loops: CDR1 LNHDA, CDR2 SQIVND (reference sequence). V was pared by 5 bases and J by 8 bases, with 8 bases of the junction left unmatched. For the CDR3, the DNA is TGTGCCAGTAGTCCGTGGACAGGGATGGATTCACCCCTCCACTTT. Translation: CASSPWTGMDSPLHF.

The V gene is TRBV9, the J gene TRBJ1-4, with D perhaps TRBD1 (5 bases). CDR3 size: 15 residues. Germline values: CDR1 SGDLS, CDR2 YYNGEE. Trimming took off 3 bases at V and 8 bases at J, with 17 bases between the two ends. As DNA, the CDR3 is TGTGCCAGCAGCGAGGAGGGGACGGTGAGGGAAAAACTGTTTTTT. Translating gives CASSEEGTVREKLFF.